The clone carrying this T cell receptor beta chain showed up just a few times. Its antigen is not identified. These data come from a study of post-analysis software for immune sequencing data. Findings of the study overall: Multiple sclerosis patients showed significantly lower normalized Chao1 diversity than controls did.

The TCR beta cDNA libraries contained unique molecular identifiers. TCRdb redid the calling of the PCR reads with MiXCR, one entry per CDR3 protein. The sample lists approximately 690,000 distinct CDR3 sequences, approximately 59% occurring once. The specimen sequenced was blood. The source is a girl aged 2 to 10 with multiple sclerosis.

The CDR3 sequence is CASSLRGDLPGSETQYF. Here the CDR3 DNA reads TGCGCCAGCAGCTTGAGGGGGGACTTGCCGGGGAGTGAGACCCAGTACTTC. The rearrangement joins TRBV5-1 to TRBJ2-5, with D possibly being TRBD1 or TRBD2 (6 bases each). This CDR3 contains 17 residues. Deletions cut 1 base from V and 5 bases from J, with 21 bases between. Germline V CDR1 and CDR2: SGHRS, YFSETQ. The variable domain in full, completed from reference TRBV5-1 and TRBJ2-5, reads KAGVTQTPRYLIKTRGQQVTLSCSPISGHRSVSWYQQTPGQGLQFLFEYFSETQRNKGNFPGRFSGRQFSNSRSEMNVSTLELGDSALYLCASSLRGDLPGSETQYFGPGTRLLVL.